One sample yielded the 9 T cell receptor beta chains listed below, sequenced in a study of shared clonotypes between healthy human individuals. TCRdb's copy holds only in-frame clones and misses some; the assay was immunoSEQ multiplex PCR. The sample records over a million clones, roughly 96% being singletons. The sample consisted of naive CD4+ T cells sorted from blood. The subset was: CD45RA+ positively selected. All receptors derive from a man aged 25-45 years in good health.

This chain uses TRBV5-1 with TRBJ1-4; the match to TRBD1 covers 7 bases. Germline trimming cut 0 bases from V and 7 bases from J; bases unmatched to any gene: 6. CDR3 length: 15 amino acids. Germline CDR1 SGHRS, CDR2 YFSETQ. CDR3: CASSLAGTVGEKLFF. The DNA of the CDR3 is TGCGCCAGCAGCTTGGCCGGGACAGTGGGTGAAAAACTGTTTTTT.

CDR3 DNA sequence: TGTGCCAGCAGCTCTACAGGGAAGAACACTGAAGCTTTCTTT. It translates to CASSSTGKNTEAFF. The rearrangement joins TRBV5-4 to TRBJ1-1; D may be TRBD1 (6 bases). Per the germline V gene, CDR1 is SGHNT and CDR2 is YYREEE (reference sequence). The CDR3 is made up of 14 amino acids. V was clipped by 3 bases and J by 1 base, with 10 bases between them.

This chain uses TRBV7-8 with TRBJ2-1; possibly TRBD2 for D (5 bases). This CDR3 region has 13 residues. The germline V gene has CDR1 SGHVS and CDR2 FQNEAQ. Trimming pared 5 bases from V and 4 bases from J, leaving 9 bases between. The CDR3 here is CASSIGLYNEQFF. The CDR3 DNA is TGTGCCAGCAGCATAGGACTTTACAATGAGCAGTTCTTC. The full variable domain, rest sourced from reference TRBV7-8 and TRBJ2-1, is GAGVSQSPRYKVAKRGQDVALRCDPISGHVSLFWYQQALGQGPEFLTYFQNEAQLDKSGLPSDRFFAERPEGSVSTLKIQRTQQEDSAVYLCASSIGLYNEQFFGPGTRLTVL.

In its sample, this clone was seen once. The chain recombines TRBV21-1 with TRBJ2-7. TRBV21-1 is flagged as a pseudogene. The CDR3 is 14 residues long. The CDR3, as DNA: TGTGCCAGCAAGGATGTCGGCGCGCGCTGGGAGCAGTACTTC. This translates into CASKDVGARWEQYF.

The rearrangement links TRBV5-8 to TRBJ2-1, with 8 bases fitting TRBD2. The germline V gene encodes CDR1 SGHTS and CDR2 YDEGEE. V dropped 2 bases and J dropped 4; count of bases not matched to a gene: 5. The CDR3 runs to 15 residues. The CDR3 is CASSLSGSRYNEQFF. CDR3 bases: TGTGCCAGCAGCTTAAGCGGGAGCCGATACAATGAGCAGTTCTTC.

This chain uses TRBV28 with TRBJ2-2, with no clear D. V was trimmed by 3 bases and J by 1 base, leaving 9 bases between them. The CDR3 has 15 amino acids. In germline, CDR1 is MDHEN, CDR2 SYDVKM. The CDR3 protein is CASSLWLENTGELFF. The CDR3 coding sequence is TGTGCCAGCAGTTTGTGGCTAGAGAACACCGGGGAGCTGTTTTTT.

V usage is TRBV7-2 and J usage is TRBJ1-4; perhaps TRBD1 as D (6 bases). The length of the CDR3 is 17 residues. Trimming removed 4 bases from V and 9 bases from J, with 24 bases in between. CDR1 and CDR2 from the germline V gene are SGHTA and FQGNSA. The CDR3 reads CASSSAGVSGARKKLFF. The DNA of the CDR3 is TGTGCCAGCAGCTCCGCCGGTGTGTCGGGGGCACGGAAAAAACTGTTTTTT.

J is TRBJ2-6 and V is TRBV25-1; tentatively, D is TRBD1 (6 bases). Germline values: CDR1 MGHDK, CDR2 SYGVNS. V lost 2 bases and J 0 bases, leaving 11 bases between the germline ends. The CDR3 contains 17 residues. The CDR3 reads CASSEPRGISGANVLTF. CDR3 coding DNA: TGTGCCAGCAGTGAACCTAGGGGGATCTCTGGGGCCAACGTCCTGACTTTC.

CDR3 DNA: TGTGCCAGCAGCTTACAGGGGGCCTTACCCATTCCAGCTAACTATGGCTACACCTTC. This sequence encodes CASSLQGALPIPANYGYTF. The chain has TRBV11-2 and TRBJ1-2; TRBD1 aligns across 8 bases. Per the germline V gene, CDR1 is SGHAT and CDR2 is FQNNGV. The CDR3 totals 19 residues. Trimming at V came to 2 bases and at J to 0 bases, leaving 14 bases not matched to a gene.